The following is a TCR beta chain sequence with its context. Its antigen is not identified. This sample was included in a study of early T cells in non-severe SARS-CoV-2 infection. Study as a whole: Bulk RNA isolated from unsorted whole blood underwent sequencing; chains were not paired. Study-wide results and caveats: VDJdb matching, biased toward anti-spike CD8 responses, missed private and CD4 specificities.

The V end was cut by 5 bases, the J end by 9 bases, with 14 bases between. This CDR3 is 12 amino acids long. Unique molecular identifier tags were affixed to discrete cDNA molecules. MiXCR, applied by TCRdb to the 5' RACE reads, yields one record per CDR3 protein. The sample lists more than 45,000 distinct CDR3 sequences; over 10% were seen once. This clonotype was obtained from an adult who was a healthcare worker with PCR-confirmed SARS-CoV-2 infection or an uninfected control (not recorded which). This chain connects TRBV12-3 or TRBV12-4 to TRBJ2-7, with D possibly matching TRBD2 (6 bases). The sample taken for sequencing was whole blood. The CDR3 spells CASSTAGLGQYF. CDR3 DNA sequence: TGTGCCAGCAGTACAGCGGGTTTGGGGCAGTACTTC.